This section outlines one T cell receptor (beta chain) sequence together with its context. Antigen specificity is unknown. The data belong to a study of tumor-infiltrating lymphocytes in localized non-small cell lung cancer. Study summary: The cohort mixed smokers and never-smokers, several histologies, and some post-neoadjuvant-chemotherapy samples.

Overall study results and limits: No link was found between tumor T-cell fraction and recurrence-free survival.

Sequenced by immunoSEQ multiplex PCR; TCRdb stores in-frame clones only, minus some. The sample lists 15,000 to 20,000 clones, roughly 76% occurring once. The CDR3 is 15 amino acids. Trimming removed 4 bases from V and 4 bases from J; junction bases left unmatched: 5. Per germline, CDR1 MDHEN and CDR2 SYDVKM. Source material: lung tumor tissue. This sequence originates from a human donor with non-small cell lung cancer. V is TRBV28 and J is TRBJ2-3, with TRBD2 matching 10 bases. The CDR3 loop reads CASSSPSGGADTQYF. The CDR3 coding sequence is TGTGCCAGCAGTTCTCCTAGCGGGGGAGCAGATACGCAGTATTTT.